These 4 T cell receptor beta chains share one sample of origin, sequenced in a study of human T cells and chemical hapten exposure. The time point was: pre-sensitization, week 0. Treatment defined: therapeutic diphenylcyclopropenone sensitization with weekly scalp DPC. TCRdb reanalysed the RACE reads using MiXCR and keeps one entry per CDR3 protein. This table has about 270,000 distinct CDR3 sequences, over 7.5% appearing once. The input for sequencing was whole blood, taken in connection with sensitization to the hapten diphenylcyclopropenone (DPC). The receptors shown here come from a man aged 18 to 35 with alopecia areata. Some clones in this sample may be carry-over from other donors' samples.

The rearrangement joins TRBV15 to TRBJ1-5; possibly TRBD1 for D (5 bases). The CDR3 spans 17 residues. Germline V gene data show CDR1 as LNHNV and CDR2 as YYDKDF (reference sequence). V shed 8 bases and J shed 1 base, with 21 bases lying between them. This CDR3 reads CATEQRIGGWSNQPQHF. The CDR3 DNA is TGTGCCACCGAGCAGAGGATCGGGGGATGGAGCAATCAGCCCCAGCATTTT.

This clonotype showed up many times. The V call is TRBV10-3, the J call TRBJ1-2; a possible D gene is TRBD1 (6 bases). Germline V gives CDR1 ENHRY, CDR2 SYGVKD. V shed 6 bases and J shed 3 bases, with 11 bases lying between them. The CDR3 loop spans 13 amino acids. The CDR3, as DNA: TGTGCCATCAGCGGGACAAAGGACTATGGCTACACCTTC. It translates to CAISGTKDYGYTF.

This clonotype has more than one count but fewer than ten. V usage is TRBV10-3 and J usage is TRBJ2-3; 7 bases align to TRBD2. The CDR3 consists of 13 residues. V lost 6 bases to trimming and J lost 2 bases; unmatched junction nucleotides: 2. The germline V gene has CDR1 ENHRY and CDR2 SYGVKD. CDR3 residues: CAIRAGVTDTQYF. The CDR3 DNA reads TGTGCCATCAGGGCGGGGGTCACAGATACGCAGTATTTT.

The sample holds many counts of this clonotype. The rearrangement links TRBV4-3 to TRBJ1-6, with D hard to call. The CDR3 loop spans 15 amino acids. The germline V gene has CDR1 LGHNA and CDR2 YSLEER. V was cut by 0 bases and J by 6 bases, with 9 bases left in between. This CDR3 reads CASSQDFNRNSPLHF. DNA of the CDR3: TGCGCCAGCAGCCAAGATTTTAACCGTAATTCACCCCTCCACTTT.